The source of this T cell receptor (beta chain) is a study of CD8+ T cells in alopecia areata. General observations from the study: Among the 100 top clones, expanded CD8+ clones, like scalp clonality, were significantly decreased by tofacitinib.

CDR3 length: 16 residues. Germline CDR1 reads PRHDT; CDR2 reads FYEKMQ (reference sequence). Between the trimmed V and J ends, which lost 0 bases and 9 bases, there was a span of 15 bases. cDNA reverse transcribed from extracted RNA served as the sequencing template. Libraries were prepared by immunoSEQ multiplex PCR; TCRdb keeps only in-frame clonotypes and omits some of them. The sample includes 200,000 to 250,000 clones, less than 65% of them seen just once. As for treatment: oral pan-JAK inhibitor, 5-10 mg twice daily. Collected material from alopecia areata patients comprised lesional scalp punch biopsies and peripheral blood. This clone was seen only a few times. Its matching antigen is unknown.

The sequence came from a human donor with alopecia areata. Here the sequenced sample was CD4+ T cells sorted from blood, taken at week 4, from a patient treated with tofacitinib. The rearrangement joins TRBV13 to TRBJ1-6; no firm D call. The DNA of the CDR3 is TGTGCCAGCAGCTTAGGAAGGGCCGCACTCGGTTCACCCCTCCACTTT. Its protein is CASSLGRAALGSPLHF.